These 30 T cell receptor beta chains came from one sample sequenced in a study of siplizumab effects on memory and regulatory T cells. Repertoires were generated with immunoSEQ multiplex PCR, while TCRdb's copy carries only in-frame clones and drops some. This table has more than 90,000 clones, around 94% appearing once. The source material was non-Treg CD4+ T cells sorted from blood. The receptors were sampled from a human donor in good health.

DNA for the CDR3: TGTGCCAGCACGGACCGGTACGAGCAGTACTTC. Protein sequence: CASTDRYEQYF. The chain uses TRBV2 and TRBJ2-7; D gene unclear. The V end was cut by 7 bases, the J end by 4 bases, with 8 bases between. From germline, CDR1 is SNHLY and CDR2 FYNNEI. The CDR3 length is 11 residues.

The rearrangement joins TRBV9 to TRBJ2-7; the match to TRBD1 covers 9 bases. The CDR3 has 16 amino acids. V gave up 0 bases and J gave up 4 bases; unmatched junction bases: 8. Germline V gives CDR1 SGDLS, CDR2 YYNGEE. CDR3 amino acids: CASSVGEGQGYYEQYF. DNA of the CDR3: TGTGCCAGCAGCGTAGGAGAGGGACAGGGTTATTACGAGCAGTACTTC.

The V gene is TRBV5-1, the J gene TRBJ2-1; maybe TRBD2 (5 bases). The CDR3 has 15 amino acids. Germline CDR1 SGHRS, CDR2 YFSETQ. Trimming cost V 0 bases and J 3 bases, with 10 bases left between them. CDR3 in amino acids: CASSLDRAGYNEQFF. DNA for the CDR3: TGCGCCAGCAGCTTGGATCGGGCGGGCTACAATGAGCAGTTCTTC.

A remark on this clone: The junction shows a germline mismatch at one end, possibly a read error. The chain has TRBV7-3 and TRBJ2-2; maybe TRBD2 (5 bases). The CDR3 contains 14 residues. Germline V lookup: CDR1 SGHTA, CDR2 FQGTGA. The CDR3 sequence is CASTTGRNTGKLFF. CDR3 nucleotide sequence: TGTGCCAGTACAACGGGCAGAAACACCGGGAAGCTGTTTTTT.

The rearrangement joins TRBV7-8 to TRBJ2-7, with 8 bases aligning to TRBD2. From germline, CDR1 is SGHVS and CDR2 FQNEAQ. The V and J ends lost 4 bases and 3 bases, in that order; junction bases with no gene match: 11. CDR3 length equals 16 residues. CDR3 region: CASSSRGGRSGYEQYF. CDR3 nucleotides: TGTGCCAGCAGCTCCCGAGGCGGGAGGAGTGGCTACGAGCAGTACTTC.

The chain recombines TRBV27 with TRBJ2-3; D is possibly TRBD2 (6 bases). CDR1 and CDR2 (germline): MNHEY, SMNVEV (reference sequence). V was pared by 10 bases and J by 2 bases, with 19 bases between. The CDR3 has 15 amino acids. The CDR3 loop reads CATEPGGAHTDTQYF. In DNA, the CDR3 is TGTGCCACTGAACCAGGAGGGGCGCACACAGATACGCAGTATTTT.

CDR3 nucleotides: TGCGCCAGCAGCCTCGGGACAGGGGAGGATGAAAAACTGTTTTTT. Its translation is CASSLGTGEDEKLFF. This chain links TRBV5-1 with TRBJ1-4; TRBD1 matches at 10 bases. Germline V lookup: CDR1 SGHRS, CDR2 YFSETQ. V shed 4 bases and J 6 bases; nucleotides not matched to a gene: 6. The CDR3 is 15 amino acids. The full variable domain, completed using reference TRBV5-1 and TRBJ1-4, is KAGVTQTPRYLIKTRGQQVTLSCSPISGHRSVSWYQQTPGQGLQFLFEYFSETQRNKGNFPGRFSGRQFSNSRSEMNVSTLELGDSALYLCASSLGTGEDEKLFFGSGTQLSVL.

The rearrangement joins TRBV6-1 to TRBJ1-1; no reliable D call. Trimming removed 5 bases at V and 1 base at J, with 11 bases between. CDR3 length: 14 amino acids. Germline V gives CDR1 MNHNS, CDR2 SASEGT. The CDR3 here is CASSHTPGNTEAFF. The DNA of the CDR3 is TGTGCCAGCAGTCACACACCGGGGAACACTGAAGCTTTCTTT.

The V and J genes are TRBV10-2 and TRBJ1-5; 7 bases are a match to TRBD1. The CDR3 has 16 amino acids. The V gene's germline CDR1 is WSHSY and CDR2 SAAADI. The J segment lost 5 bases and the V segment lost 8 bases, leaving 15 bases of the junction unmatched. The CDR3 DNA sequence: TGCGCCAGCGCGACAAACACAGGGGTGGGAGATCAGCCCCAGCATTTT. It specifies CASATNTGVGDQPQHF.

V and J are TRBV4-2 and TRBJ2-7; D is undetermined. The germline V gene has CDR1 LGHNA and CDR2 YNFKEQ. V was cut by 2 bases and J by 2 bases, with 13 bases left in between. CDR3 size: 15 residues. The CDR3, as DNA: TGTGCCAGCAGCCAAAGATGGAGCCAGGCCTACGAGCAGTACTTC. It is translated as CASSQRWSQAYEQYF.

J is TRBJ1-3 and V is TRBV7-8; the match to TRBD1 covers 10 bases. Trimming at V came to 4 bases and at J to 7 bases, leaving 7 bases not matched to a gene. The CDR3 runs 15 residues. The germline V gene encodes CDR1 SGHVS and CDR2 FQNEAQ. Here the CDR3 DNA reads TGTGCCAGCAGCTCGACAGGGGGCAATCTCAACACCATATATTTT. Protein sequence: CASSSTGGNLNTIYF.

This clone was counted once. The V and J genes are TRBV7-6 and TRBJ2-1; TRBD2 agrees at 9 bases. Germline loops: CDR1 SGHVS, CDR2 FNYEAQ. Germline trimming cut 3 bases from V and 4 bases from J; bases unmatched to any gene: 10. The CDR3 totals 17 residues. CDR3 amino acids: CASSFEAGGSFYNEQFF. CDR3 in DNA: TGTGCCAGCAGCTTCGAGGCGGGAGGGTCCTTTTACAATGAGCAGTTCTTC.

This sequence joins TRBV19 and TRBJ1-4; 8 bases match TRBD1. The CDR3 length is 15 residues. Germline trimming cut 7 bases from V and 6 bases from J; bases unmatched to any gene: 10. Germline values: CDR1 LNHDA, CDR2 SQIVND (reference sequence). CDR3 amino acids: CASTPGGRYYEKLFF. In DNA form, the CDR3 reads TGTGCCAGTACCCCAGGGGGCAGGTACTATGAAAAACTGTTTTTT.

This clone appeared a single time. The V gene is TRBV29-1, the J gene TRBJ2-1; D gene uncertain. Trimming removed 8 bases at V and 6 bases at J, with 14 bases between. This CDR3 is 12 amino acids long. Germline V gene lookup returns CDR1 SQVTM and CDR2 ANQGSEA. In nucleotides, the CDR3 is TGCAGCTACAGCGCAGTGGCCAATGAGCAGTTCTTC. Its protein product is CSYSAVANEQFF.

V and J are TRBV7-9 and TRBJ2-2; 8 bases match TRBD2. The V and J ends lost 3 bases and 5 bases, in that order; junction bases with no gene match: 5. Per the germline V gene, CDR1 is SEHNR and CDR2 is FQNEAQ (reference sequence). This CDR3 region has 15 residues. For the CDR3, the DNA is TGTGCCAGCAGCTTTCGAAGCGGGAGAACCGGGGAGCTGTTTTTT. Residues: CASSFRSGRTGELFF.

J is TRBJ2-7 and V is TRBV28; D unclear. V lost 4 bases and J 1 base, leaving 11 bases between the germline ends. The CDR3 has 14 amino acids. Germline V gene sequence: CDR1 MDHEN, CDR2 SYDVKM. This CDR3 is CASSYSKVSYEQYF. The CDR3 nucleotides read TGTGCCAGCAGTTACTCTAAGGTGTCCTACGAGCAGTACTTC. Supplemented by reference TRBV28 and TRBJ2-7, the full variable domain reads DVKVTQSSRYLVKRTGEKVFLECVQDMDHENMFWYRQDPGLGLRLIYFSYDVKMKEKGDIPEGYSVSREKKERFSLILESASTNQTSMYLCASSYSKVSYEQYFGPGTRLTVT.

The chain uses TRBV9 and TRBJ2-6; perhaps TRBD1 as D (6 bases). From germline, CDR1 is SGDLS and CDR2 YYNGEE. Trimming removed 4 bases from V and 0 bases from J, with 17 bases in between. The CDR3 totals 18 residues. The CDR3, as DNA: TGTGCCAGCAGCCCGTTGGCAGGGGTTATCTCTGGGGCCAACGTCCTGACTTTC. Its translation is CASSPLAGVISGANVLTF.

The chain couples TRBV7-7 to TRBJ2-5; no reliable D call. CDR3 size: 13 residues. Trimming removed 1 base at V and 4 bases at J, with 7 bases between. The germline CDR1 and CDR2 sequences are SSHAT and FNYEAQ (reference sequence). The CDR3 nucleotides read TGTGCCAGCAGCTTAGGCGCCGTAGAGACCCAGTACTTC. Translating gives CASSLGAVETQYF.

CDR3 protein: CASSAPRQNTEAFF. The DNA of the CDR3 is TGTGCCAGCAGCGCGCCCAGACAGAACACTGAAGCTTTCTTT. The chain is built from TRBV11-2 and TRBJ1-1; the D is unclear. The V end was cut by 5 bases, the J end by 1 base, with 11 bases between. Germline V gene lookup returns CDR1 SGHAT and CDR2 FQNNGV. The CDR3 is 14 amino acids.

The rearrangement joins TRBV6-1 to TRBJ2-3; TRBD1 matches at 8 bases. The CDR3 consists of 15 residues. V lost 3 bases, J lost 5 bases, and 7 bases stayed unmatched. Germline CDR1 MNHNS, CDR2 SASEGT. CDR3 nucleotides: TGTGCCAGCAGTGAGAACAGGGGGAGATTAGATACGCAGTATTTT. Translating it yields CASSENRGRLDTQYF.

The V gene is TRBV7-9, the J gene TRBJ2-3; D unclear. Trimming took off 1 base at V and 2 bases at J, with 10 bases between the two ends. The V gene's germline CDR1 is SEHNR and CDR2 FQNEAQ (reference sequence). The CDR3 is 15 amino acids. The CDR3 loop is CASSLGEVSTDTQYF. The DNA of the CDR3 is TGTGCCAGCAGCTTAGGAGAAGTCTCCACAGATACGCAGTATTTT.

The chain combines TRBV20-1 with TRBJ2-3; D is undetermined. The CDR3 is made up of 10 amino acids. The germline CDR1 and CDR2 sequences are DFQATT and SNEGSKA (reference sequence). The V gene lost 7 bases and the J gene lost 2 bases, with 4 bases spanning the gap. CDR3 DNA: TGCAGTGTCTCCACAGATACGCAGTATTTT. This encodes CSVSTDTQYF.

This chain connects TRBV5-1 to TRBJ2-7; TRBD1 agrees at 7 bases. The CDR3 is made up of 14 amino acids. Trimming removed 4 bases from V and 3 bases from J; junction bases left unmatched: 7. Germline V gene data show CDR1 as SGHRS and CDR2 as YFSETQ. The CDR3 region is CASSKTGSNYEQYF. Written as DNA, the CDR3 is TGCGCCAGCAGCAAGACAGGGTCGAACTACGAGCAGTACTTC. The full variable domain, completed using reference TRBV5-1 and TRBJ2-7, is KAGVTQTPRYLIKTRGQQVTLSCSPISGHRSVSWYQQTPGQGLQFLFEYFSETQRNKGNFPGRFSGRQFSNSRSEMNVSTLELGDSALYLCASSKTGSNYEQYFGPGTRLTVT.

This chain links TRBV15 with TRBJ1-3; D is undetermined. V gave up 0 bases and J gave up 0 bases, with 3 bases separating them. Germline lookup yields CDR1 LNHNV and CDR2 YYDKDF (reference sequence). CDR3 length: 14 amino acids. The chain's CDR3 is CATSREISGNTIYF. CDR3 DNA: TGTGCCACCAGCAGAGAGATCTCTGGAAACACCATATATTTT.

The J gene is TRBJ2-7, the V gene TRBV6-1; TRBD1 is a possible D gene (5 bases). From germline, CDR1 is MNHNS and CDR2 SASEGT. The CDR3 covers 12 residues. The ends were cut back, 7 bases at V and 3 bases at J, with 10 bases in the middle. CDR3 region: CASNKQVYEQYF. The CDR3 DNA sequence: TGTGCCAGCAACAAACAGGTCTACGAGCAGTACTTC.

The genes are TRBV9 and TRBJ2-3; 10 nucleotides align to TRBD2. From germline, CDR1 is SGDLS and CDR2 YYNGEE. The CDR3 has 17 residues. V was clipped by 3 bases and J by 2 bases; unmatched bases: 9. CDR3 amino acids: CASSGGPGLAYTDTQYF. The CDR3 bases are TGTGCCAGCAGCGGGGGGCCGGGACTAGCGTACACAGATACGCAGTATTTT.

The J gene is TRBJ2-3, the V gene TRBV4-2; no clear D gene. This CDR3 has 14 residues. Trimming took off 1 base at V and 1 base at J, with 6 bases between the two ends. Looked up from germline, CDR1 is LGHNA and CDR2 is YNFKEQ. CDR3 loop: CASSQASGTDTQYF. The DNA of the CDR3 is TGTGCCAGCAGCCAAGCTTCGGGCACAGATACGCAGTATTTT.

This rearrangement joins TRBV10-2 to TRBJ2-3; D gene unclear. Trimming stripped 6 bases from V and 1 base from J, with 2 bases between. This CDR3 is built from 11 residues. Per the germline V gene, CDR1 is WSHSY and CDR2 is SAAADI. This CDR3 is CASRGTDTQYF. In DNA form, the CDR3 reads TGCGCCAGCAGAGGCACAGATACGCAGTATTTT.

This chain uses TRBV28 with TRBJ2-7, with a tentative D call TRBD1 (6 bases). Between the trimmed V and J ends, which lost 5 bases and 4 bases, there was a span of 21 bases. The CDR3 consists of 16 residues. CDR1 and CDR2 from the germline V gene are MDHEN and SYDVKM. As DNA, the CDR3 is TGTGCCAGCAGTAACTATCACGGGACACAACAATACGAGCAGTACTTC. Translation gives CASSNYHGTQQYEQYF.

The chain carries TRBV7-2 and TRBJ2-1, with TRBD2 identical over 10 bases. V shed 3 bases and J 4 bases; nucleotides not matched to a gene: 12. The CDR3 has 18 residues. Germline values: CDR1 SGHTA, CDR2 FQGNSA. The CDR3 region is CASSLYQREGYVYNEQFF. CDR3 nucleotides: TGTGCCAGCAGCTTGTATCAGCGGGAGGGCTACGTTTACAATGAGCAGTTCTTC.